Below, one TCR beta chain is given with its context. CDR3 length: 13 residues. The germline V gene has CDR1 SGHAT and CDR2 FQNNGV. Deletions cut 4 bases from V and 3 bases from J, with 7 bases between. The sample originates from a study of beta chain features in type 1 diabetes. What was sequenced were expressed TCRB transcripts, since all of the isolated RNA had been reverse transcribed. Measured with immunoSEQ multiplex PCR; TCRdb has only the in-frame clones, and not every one. The table shows roughly 450,000 clones, with over 11% occurring only once. Sequencing was performed on naive CD4+ T cells from blood. The chain carries TRBV11-2 and TRBJ1-5; D is ambiguous. This receptor was identified in a man younger than 45 in good health. The CDR3 sequence: CASSWQDNQPQHF. The CDR3 DNA follows: TGTGCCAGCAGCTGGCAGGACAATCAGCCCCAGCATTTT.